Below, 26 T cell receptor beta chains from the same sample are listed, as sequenced in a study of CD8 T cells in ankylosing spondylitis. Study observations and caveats: What seemed typical of ankylosing spondylitis blood was a TCR beta motif built from several highly homologous variants.

TCRdb re-called the 5' RACE reads through MiXCR, storing one row per CDR3 protein. Counted here are approximately 550,000 distinct CDR3 sequences, about 13% occurring once; the ten biggest clones make up approximately 6.3%. Their target antigens are unknown. The sample was blood, either unsorted or a sorted T cell fraction (not recorded which). Source of these receptors: a male donor with ankylosing spondylitis.

Ten or more counts support this clonotype. The chain uses TRBV5-1 and TRBJ2-7, with 14 bases aligning to TRBD2. The CDR3 is 18 residues long. The V segment lost 0 bases and the J segment 4 bases; nucleotides outside the gene matches: 9. Germline V gene data show CDR1 as SGHRS and CDR2 as YFSETQ. The CDR3 sequence: CASSLGTAGTSGRYEQYV. The CDR3 DNA is TGCGCCAGCAGCTTGGGGACGGCCGGGACTAGCGGGAGATACGAGCAGTACGTC.

The chain employs TRBV2 and TRBJ2-2; 12 nucleotides line up with TRBD2. The trim removed 5 bases at V and 3 bases at J, leaving 4 bases unmatched. The CDR3 sequence is 16 residues long. Germline lookup yields CDR1 SNHLY and CDR2 FYNNEI. CDR3 coding DNA: TGTGCCAGCAGTCTTGGACTAGCGGGGTACACCGGGGAGCTGTTTTTT. Translation: CASSLGLAGYTGELFF.

This clonotype was detected a few times. This chain uses TRBV18 with TRBJ1-1; the match to TRBD1 covers 9 bases. V lost 2 bases and J lost 4; bases outside the gene matches: 11. The CDR3 contains 17 residues. The germline V gene has CDR1 KGHSH and CDR2 LQKENI. The CDR3 DNA follows: TGTGCCAGCTCACCATCCTCGGGACAGGGAGTTTCCACTGAAGCTTTCTTT. Amino acids: CASSPSSGQGVSTEAFF.

This clonotype occurred many times. The chain links TRBV12-3 or TRBV12-4 to TRBJ2-1, with TRBD2 identical over 8 bases. This CDR3 has 15 residues. The trim removed 6 bases at V and 4 bases at J, leaving 8 bases unmatched. The CDR3 coding sequence is TGTGCCAGCAGAGTCACTAGCGGACCTTACAATGAGCAGTTCTTC. Translating it yields CASRVTSGPYNEQFF.

The rearrangement links TRBV4-2 to TRBJ2-3, with 12 nucleotides matching TRBD2. Unmatched junction bases numbered 6, after V lost 3 bases and J lost 5 bases. Germline V gives CDR1 LGHNA, CDR2 YNFKEQ. The CDR3 totals 16 residues. CDR3 protein: CASSQGTSGYRDTQYF. CDR3 nucleotide sequence: TGTGCCAGCAGCCAGGGGACTAGCGGGTATAGAGATACGCAGTATTTT.

This clonotype has a handful of counts. V is TRBV20-1 and J is TRBJ2-1, with no clear D. Germline V gene sequence: CDR1 DFQATT, CDR2 SNEGSKA (reference sequence). V lost 0 bases and J 0 bases, leaving 12 bases between the germline ends. The CDR3 runs to 16 residues. CDR3 nucleotides: TGCAGTGCTAGAGATCTCTTCTATAGCTCCTACAATGAGCAGTTCTTC. Translated: CSARDLFYSSYNEQFF.

This clonotype came up a few times. The chain links TRBV3-1 to TRBJ2-7; 9 bases map to TRBD2. The CDR3 contains 16 residues. The ends lost 4 bases at V and 2 bases at J; junction bases unmatched: 9. The germline V gene has CDR1 LGHDT and CDR2 YNNKEL (reference sequence). DNA of the CDR3: TGTGCCAGCAGCCCCCATGCGGGACTAGCAACCTACGAGCAGTACTTC. Its translation is CASSPHAGLATYEQYF.

Note on this clonotype: A single base separates this from a much larger clone, so it may be a read error. The chain carries TRBV20-1 and TRBJ1-1; D remains ambiguous. Germline assignment: CDR1 DFQATT and CDR2 SNEGSKA (reference sequence). Trimming left V 4 bases short and J 2 bases short, with 14 bases between. The CDR3 runs 14 residues. In nucleotides, the CDR3 is TGCAGTGCTATCCCGGACGCCACTAACACTGAAGCTTTCTTT. Encoded protein: CSAIPDATNTEAFF.

The rearrangement links TRBV27 to TRBJ2-1; weak D call: TRBD2 (6 bases). CDR1 and CDR2 (germline): MNHEY, SMNVEV (reference sequence). This CDR3 contains 15 residues. V lost 2 bases and J 1 base, leaving 9 bases between the germline ends. CDR3 nucleotides: TGTGCCAGCAGTTTAGGGGGGAAGTCCTACAATGAGCAGTTCTTC. Protein sequence: CASSLGGKSYNEQFF.

V is TRBV7-2 and J is TRBJ2-5, with D maybe TRBD2 (5 bases). The CDR3 has 16 amino acids. Germline CDR1 and CDR2: SGHTA and FQGNSA. Trimming took off 0 bases at V and 7 bases at J, with 18 bases between the two ends. CDR3 sequence reads: CASSLAYVLIGGTQYF. The CDR3, as DNA: TGTGCCAGCAGCTTAGCGTATGTACTTATTGGAGGGACCCAGTACTTC.

This rearrangement joins TRBV20-1 to TRBJ2-2; D is undetermined. Trimming shortened V by 0 bases and J by 6 bases, and 8 bases separated the two germline ends. This CDR3 is built from 13 residues. Germline values: CDR1 DFQATT, CDR2 SNEGSKA (reference sequence). The DNA of the CDR3 is TGCAGTGCTAGAGATCTTGTGGCCGGGGAGCTGTTTTTT. Amino acid sequence: CSARDLVAGELFF.

The genes are TRBV5-1 and TRBJ2-3; D is unresolved. The germline V gene encodes CDR1 SGHRS and CDR2 YFSETQ. The CDR3 length is 13 residues. V was cut by 4 bases and J by 6 bases, with 12 bases left in between. CDR3 protein: CASSARQPDTQYF. CDR3 in DNA: TGCGCCAGCAGCGCCCGGCAGCCGGATACGCAGTATTTT.

This chain uses TRBV6-5 with TRBJ1-1, with D possibly matching TRBD1 (6 bases). Trimming removed 2 bases from V and 0 bases from J, with 10 bases in between. This CDR3 has 15 amino acids. CDR1 and CDR2 from the germline V gene are MNHEY and SVGAGI. CDR3 in amino acids: CASSYPDSMNTEAFF. CDR3 bases: TGTGCCAGCAGTTACCCGGACAGCATGAACACTGAAGCTTTCTTT.

This rearrangement joins TRBV15 to TRBJ2-7; no definite D call. The length of the CDR3 is 12 residues. V was pared by 2 bases and J by 2 bases, with 4 bases between. CDR1 and CDR2 (germline): LNHNV, YYDKDF (reference sequence). Here the CDR3 reads CATSRSAYEQYF. The CDR3 DNA is TGTGCCACCAGCAGATCAGCCTACGAGCAGTACTTC.

This clonotype was counted only a few times. The V and J genes are TRBV5-1 and TRBJ1-1; TRBD1 aligns across 9 bases. After removal of 6 bases from V and 5 bases from J, the junction contained 11 bases not matched to a gene. CDR1 and CDR2 from the germline V gene are SGHRS and YFSETQ. CDR3 length: 15 residues. CDR3 protein: CASTGPGTGRTEAFF. The CDR3 bases are TGCGCCAGCACTGGTCCCGGGACAGGGAGGACTGAAGCTTTCTTT.

The rearrangement links TRBV12-3 or TRBV12-4 to TRBJ2-1; D perhaps matches TRBD2 (6 bases). V lost 6 bases to trimming and J lost 7 bases, with 13 bases between them. This CDR3 has 13 residues. As DNA, the CDR3 is TGTGCCAGCAGGGAGGGCCCTTGGAATGAGCAGTTCTTC. It codes for CASREGPWNEQFF.

This clonotype has a handful of counts. The gene calls are TRBV10-2 and TRBJ2-1, with 12 bases identical to TRBD1. There are 15 residues in the CDR3. The V gene's germline CDR1 is WSHSY and CDR2 SAAADI. Losses at the gene ends were 6 bases for V and 8 bases for J; bases not matched to a gene: 8. CDR3 in DNA: TGCGCCAGCAGGGGGACAGGGGGCATCTCCCATGAGCAGTTCTTC. Protein sequence: CASRGTGGISHEQFF.

The chain joins TRBV5-1 to TRBJ1-2; no clear D gene. The germline CDR1 and CDR2 sequences are SGHRS and YFSETQ. With 7 bases removed from V and 4 bases from J, the gap between germline ends came to 14 bases. The CDR3 sequence is 13 residues long. The CDR3, as DNA: TGCGCCAGCGGTCCTCGGTGGGGCTATGGCTACACCTTC. Translation gives CASGPRWGYGYTF.

V usage is TRBV5-6 and J usage is TRBJ1-1; D ambiguous. V dropped 5 bases and J dropped 1 base, with 9 bases sitting between them. This CDR3 has 13 amino acids. From germline, CDR1 is SGHDT and CDR2 YYEEEE. The CDR3 nucleotides are TGTGCCAGCAGGCCAACTCGGAACACTGAAGCTTTCTTT. Protein: CASRPTRNTEAFF.

This clonotype was detected only a few times. The chain couples TRBV11-2 to TRBJ2-5; 10 nucleotides match TRBD1. The CDR3 extends over 17 amino acids. Trimming at V came to 3 bases and at J to 4 bases, leaving 11 bases not matched to a gene. Germline-derived CDR1 and CDR2 are SGHAT and FQNNGV. CDR3 nucleotide sequence: TGTGCCAGCAGCTTTTTCCCGCAGGGGGACAGGGGAGAGACCCAGTACTTC. This gives the protein CASSFFPQGDRGETQYF.

This clonotype has more than one count but fewer than ten. The CDR3 sequence is CASSRLLGGSDTQYF. The CDR3 DNA is TGTGCCAGCAGCCGTCTCCTAGGCGGGAGTGATACGCAGTATTTT. The chain combines TRBV14 with TRBJ2-3; the match to TRBD2 covers 7 bases. The V gene end was trimmed by 4 bases and the J gene end by 6 bases; junction bases not matched to a gene: 10. The CDR3 contains 15 residues. The V gene's germline CDR1 is SGHDN and CDR2 FVKESK. The full variable domain, its missing parts supplied by reference TRBV14 and TRBJ2-3, is EAGVTQFPSHSVIEKGQTVTLRCDPISGHDNLYWYRRVMGKEIKFLLHFVKESKQDESGMPNNRFLAERTGGTYSTLKVQPAELEDSGVYFCASSRLLGGSDTQYFGPGTRLTVL.

This clonotype was found a few times. The genes are TRBV7-6 and TRBJ1-6, with TRBD1 identical over 10 bases. V dropped 5 bases and J dropped 8; count of bases not matched to a gene: 6. This CDR3 has 15 amino acids. Germline CDR1 reads SGHVS; CDR2 reads FNYEAQ. In nucleotides, the CDR3 is TGTGCCAGCAGCGTATCGGGGACAGGGGATTCACCCCTCCACTTT. Amino acid sequence: CASSVSGTGDSPLHF.

This clonotype was seen only a few times. CDR3 in amino acids: CASSLVIRSLADLDTQYF. CDR3 sequence (DNA): TGTGCCAGCAGCTTAGTTATCCGTAGTCTAGCGGACCTAGATACGCAGTATTTT. The genes are TRBV11-2 and TRBJ2-3; 7 nucleotides agree with TRBD2. The germline V gene has CDR1 SGHAT and CDR2 FQNNGV. Losses at the gene ends were 1 base for V and 5 bases for J; bases not matched to a gene: 15. The CDR3 extends over 18 amino acids.

A few counts support this clonotype. The chain combines TRBV10-3 with TRBJ2-5; D not certain. Trimming stripped 2 bases from V and 5 bases from J, with 3 bases between. Germline CDR1 is ENHRY and CDR2 is SYGVKD. This CDR3 contains 11 residues. CDR3 residues: CAISEMETQYF. CDR3 DNA sequence: TGTGCCATCAGTGAGATGGAGACCCAGTACTTC.

This clonotype was observed at least ten times. The chain uses TRBV12-3 or TRBV12-4 and TRBJ2-5; 9 nucleotides agree with TRBD1. V shed 4 bases and J 5 bases; nucleotides not matched to a gene: 5. The CDR3 totals 14 residues. The CDR3 is CASSSRTGVETQYF. In nucleotides, the CDR3 is TGTGCCAGCAGTTCCCGGACAGGGGTGGAGACCCAGTACTTC.

The chain is built from TRBV20-1 and TRBJ2-2; D is ambiguous. The CDR3 is 14 residues long. The V gene's germline CDR1 is DFQATT and CDR2 SNEGSKA (reference sequence). V was pared by 6 bases and J by 5 bases, with 16 bases between. In nucleotides, the CDR3 is TGCAGTGCCCCCTCTCTAAGGAGAACCGGGGAGCTGTTTTTT. Its translation is CSAPSLRRTGELFF.